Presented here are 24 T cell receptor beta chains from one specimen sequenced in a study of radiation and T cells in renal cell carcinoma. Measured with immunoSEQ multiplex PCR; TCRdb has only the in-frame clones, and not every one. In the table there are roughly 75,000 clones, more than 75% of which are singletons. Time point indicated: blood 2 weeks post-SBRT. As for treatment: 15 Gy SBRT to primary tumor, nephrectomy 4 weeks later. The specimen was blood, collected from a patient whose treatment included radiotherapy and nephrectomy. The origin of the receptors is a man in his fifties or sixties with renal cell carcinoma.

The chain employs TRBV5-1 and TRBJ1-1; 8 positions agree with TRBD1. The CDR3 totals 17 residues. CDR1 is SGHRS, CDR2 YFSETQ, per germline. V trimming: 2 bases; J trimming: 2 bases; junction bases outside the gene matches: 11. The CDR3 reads CASSFGLGGQGNTEAFF. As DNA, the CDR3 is TGCGCCAGCAGCTTTGGCCTGGGAGGACAGGGTAACACTGAAGCTTTCTTT. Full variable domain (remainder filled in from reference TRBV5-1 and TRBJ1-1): KAGVTQTPRYLIKTRGQQVTLSCSPISGHRSVSWYQQTPGQGLQFLFEYFSETQRNKGNFPGRFSGRQFSNSRSEMNVSTLELGDSALYLCASSFGLGGQGNTEAFFGQGTRLTVV.

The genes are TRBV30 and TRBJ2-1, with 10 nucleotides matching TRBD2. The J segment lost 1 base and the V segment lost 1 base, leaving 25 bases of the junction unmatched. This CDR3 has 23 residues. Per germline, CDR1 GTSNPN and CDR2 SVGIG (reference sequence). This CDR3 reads CAWSGTALSGREGHRGSYNEQFF. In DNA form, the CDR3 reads TGTGCCTGGAGTGGAACAGCTCTCAGCGGGAGGGAAGGGCACAGGGGATCCTACAATGAGCAGTTCTTC.

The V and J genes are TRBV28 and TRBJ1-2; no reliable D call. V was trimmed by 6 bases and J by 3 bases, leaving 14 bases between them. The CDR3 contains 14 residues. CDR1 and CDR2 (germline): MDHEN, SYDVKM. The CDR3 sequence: CASRPYPPDYGYTF. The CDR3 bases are TGTGCCAGCAGACCTTATCCCCCCGACTATGGCTACACCTTC.

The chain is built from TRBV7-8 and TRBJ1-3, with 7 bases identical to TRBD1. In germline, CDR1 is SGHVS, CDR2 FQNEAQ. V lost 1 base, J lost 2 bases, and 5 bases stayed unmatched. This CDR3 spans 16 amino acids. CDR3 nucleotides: TGTGCCAGCAGCTTAGGACAGGGCAAAACTGGAAACACCATATATTTT. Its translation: CASSLGQGKTGNTIYF.

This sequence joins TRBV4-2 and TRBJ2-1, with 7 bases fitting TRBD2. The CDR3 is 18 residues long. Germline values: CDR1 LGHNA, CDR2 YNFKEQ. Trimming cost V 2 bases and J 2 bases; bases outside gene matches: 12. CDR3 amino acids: CASSQSSGRGLPYNEQFF. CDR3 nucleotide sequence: TGTGCCAGCAGCCAATCTAGCGGCCGAGGACTGCCCTACAATGAGCAGTTCTTC.

CDR3 nucleotides: TGTGCCAGCAGCTCACAGGTCTCTGGGGCCAACGTCCTGACTTTC. Translating it yields CASSSQVSGANVLTF. This sequence joins TRBV7-2 and TRBJ2-6; a weak D match, TRBD1 (5 bases). Between the trimmed V and J ends, which lost 4 bases and 0 bases, there was a span of 7 bases. This CDR3 spans 15 amino acids. Germline V gene lookup returns CDR1 SGHTA and CDR2 FQGNSA.

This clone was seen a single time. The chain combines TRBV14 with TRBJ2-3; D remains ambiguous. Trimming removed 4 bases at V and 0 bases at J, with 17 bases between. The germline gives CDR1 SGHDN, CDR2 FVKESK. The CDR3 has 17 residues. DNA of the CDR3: TGTGCCAGCAGCCTTTCCTATGATAACCCTAGCACAGATACGCAGTATTTT. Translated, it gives CASSLSYDNPSTDTQYF.

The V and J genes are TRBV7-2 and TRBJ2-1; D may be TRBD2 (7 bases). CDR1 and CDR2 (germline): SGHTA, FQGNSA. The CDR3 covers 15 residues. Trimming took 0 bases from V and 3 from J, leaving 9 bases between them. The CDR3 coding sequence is TGTGCCAGCAGCTTAGCAGCGGGACACTACAATGAGCAGTTCTTC. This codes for CASSLAAGHYNEQFF.

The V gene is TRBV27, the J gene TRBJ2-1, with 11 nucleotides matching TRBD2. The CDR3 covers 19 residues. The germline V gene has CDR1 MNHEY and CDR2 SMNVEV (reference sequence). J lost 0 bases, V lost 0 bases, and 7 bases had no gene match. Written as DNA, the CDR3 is TGTGCCAGCAGTTTATCCTTGTCTAGCGGGAGGAGCTCCTACAATGAGCAGTTCTTC. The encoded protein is CASSLSLSSGRSSYNEQFF.

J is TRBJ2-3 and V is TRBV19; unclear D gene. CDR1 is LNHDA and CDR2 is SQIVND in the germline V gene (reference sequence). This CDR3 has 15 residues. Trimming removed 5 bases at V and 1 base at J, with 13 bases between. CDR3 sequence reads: CASSARTYRTDTQYF. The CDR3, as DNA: TGTGCCAGTAGTGCCAGGACCTACCGCACAGATACGCAGTATTTT.

The CDR3 protein is CASSLGGTGEETQYF. The DNA for the CDR3 is TGCGCCAGCAGCTTGGGGGGGACAGGCGAAGAGACCCAGTACTTC. The gene calls are TRBV5-1 and TRBJ2-5; 8 nucleotides align to TRBD1. With 0 bases clipped from V and 3 bases from J, the junction kept 4 bases outside the gene matches. Germline V gene lookup returns CDR1 SGHRS and CDR2 YFSETQ. The CDR3 consists of 15 residues.

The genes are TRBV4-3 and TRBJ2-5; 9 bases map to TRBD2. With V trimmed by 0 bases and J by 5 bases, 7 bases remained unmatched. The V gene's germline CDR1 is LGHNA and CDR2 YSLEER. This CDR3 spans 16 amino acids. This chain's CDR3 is CASSQEMGLASETQYF. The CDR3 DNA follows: TGCGCCAGCAGCCAAGAGATGGGACTAGCAAGTGAGACCCAGTACTTC.

This CDR3 is CASSHGLSSYNEQFF. The DNA of the CDR3 is TGTGCCAGCAGTCACGGTTTGTCCTCCTACAATGAGCAGTTCTTC. The rearrangement links TRBV5-8 to TRBJ2-1; D gene ambiguous. Germline V CDR1 and CDR2: SGHTS, YDEGEE. Trimming left V 5 bases short and J 0 bases short, with 12 bases between. This CDR3 is 15 amino acids long.

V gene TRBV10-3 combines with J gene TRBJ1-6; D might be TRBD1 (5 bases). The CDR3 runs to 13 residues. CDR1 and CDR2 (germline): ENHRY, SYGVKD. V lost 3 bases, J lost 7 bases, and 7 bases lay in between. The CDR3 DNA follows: TGTGCCATCAGTGACAGGGTCAATTCACCCCTCCACTTT. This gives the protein CAISDRVNSPLHF.

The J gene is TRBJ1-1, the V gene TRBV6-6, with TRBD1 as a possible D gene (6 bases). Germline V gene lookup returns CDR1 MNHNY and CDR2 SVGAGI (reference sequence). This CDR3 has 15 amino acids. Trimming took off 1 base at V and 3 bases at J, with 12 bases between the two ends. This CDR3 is CASSYFGRGHTEAFF. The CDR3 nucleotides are TGTGCCAGCAGTTACTTTGGCAGGGGCCACACTGAAGCTTTCTTT.

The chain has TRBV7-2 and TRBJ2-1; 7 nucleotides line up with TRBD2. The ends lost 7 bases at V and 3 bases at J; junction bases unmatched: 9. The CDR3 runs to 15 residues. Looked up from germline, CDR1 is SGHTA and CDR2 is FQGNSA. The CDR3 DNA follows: TGTGCCAGCAAGGGTCTAGCGGTAAGCTACAATGAGCAGTTCTTC. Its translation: CASKGLAVSYNEQFF.

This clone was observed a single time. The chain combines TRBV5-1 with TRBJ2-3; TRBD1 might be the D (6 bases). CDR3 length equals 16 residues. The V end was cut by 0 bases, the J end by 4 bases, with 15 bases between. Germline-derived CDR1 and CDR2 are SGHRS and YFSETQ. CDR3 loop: CASSLDPGVMADTQYF. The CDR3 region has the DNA TGCGCCAGCAGCTTGGACCCAGGGGTGATGGCAGATACGCAGTATTTT. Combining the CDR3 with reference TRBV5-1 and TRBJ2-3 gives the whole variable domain KAGVTQTPRYLIKTRGQQVTLSCSPISGHRSVSWYQQTPGQGLQFLFEYFSETQRNKGNFPGRFSGRQFSNSRSEMNVSTLELGDSALYLCASSLDPGVMADTQYFGPGTRLTVL.

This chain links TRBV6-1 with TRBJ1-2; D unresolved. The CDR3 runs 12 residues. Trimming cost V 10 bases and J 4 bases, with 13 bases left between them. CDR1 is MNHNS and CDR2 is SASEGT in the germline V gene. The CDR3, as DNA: TGTGCCACAAACCCGCGGGGCTATGGCTACACCTTC. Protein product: CATNPRGYGYTF.

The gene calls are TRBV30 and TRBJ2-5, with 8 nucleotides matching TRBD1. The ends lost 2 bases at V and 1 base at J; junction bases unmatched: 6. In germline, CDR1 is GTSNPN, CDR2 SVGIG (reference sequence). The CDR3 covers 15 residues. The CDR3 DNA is TGTGCCTGGAGTACGGACAGGGTGGTCCAAGAGACCCAGTACTTC. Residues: CAWSTDRVVQETQYF. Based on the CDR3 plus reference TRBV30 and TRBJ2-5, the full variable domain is SQTIHQWPATLVQPVGSPLSLECTVEGTSNPNLYWYRQAAGRGLQLLFYSVGIGQISSEVPQNLSASRPQDRQFILSSKKLLLSDSGFYLCAWSTDRVVQETQYFGPGTRLLVL.

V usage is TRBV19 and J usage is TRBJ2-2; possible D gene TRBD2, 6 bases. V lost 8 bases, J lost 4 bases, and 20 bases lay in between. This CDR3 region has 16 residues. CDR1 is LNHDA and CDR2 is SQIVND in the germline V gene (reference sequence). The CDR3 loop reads CASDPTTRGGTGELFF. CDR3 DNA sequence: TGTGCCAGTGATCCGACGACTAGAGGCGGCACCGGGGAGCTGTTTTTT.

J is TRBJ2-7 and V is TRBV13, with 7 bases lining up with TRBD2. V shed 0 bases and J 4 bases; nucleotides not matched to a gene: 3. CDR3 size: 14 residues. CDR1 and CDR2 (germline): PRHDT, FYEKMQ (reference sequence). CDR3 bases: TGTGCCAGCAGCTTAGGCCCAGCGGGATACGAGCAGTACTTC. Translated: CASSLGPAGYEQYF.

The CDR3 DNA follows: TGTGCCAGCAGTGGCACGAGCGGGAGTCACAATGAGCAGTTCTTC. Protein: CASSGTSGSHNEQFF. This rearrangement joins TRBV2 to TRBJ2-1; 8 nucleotides match TRBD2. The CDR3 runs 15 residues. Germline V gene sequence: CDR1 SNHLY, CDR2 FYNNEI. V lost 4 bases and J lost 5; bases outside the gene matches: 7. Full variable domain (remainder filled in from reference TRBV2 and TRBJ2-1): EPEVTQTPSHQVTQMGQEVILRCVPISNHLYFYWYRQILGQKVEFLVSFYNNEISEKSEIFDDQFSVERPDGSNFTLKIRSTKLEDSAMYFCASSGTSGSHNEQFFGPGTRLTVL.

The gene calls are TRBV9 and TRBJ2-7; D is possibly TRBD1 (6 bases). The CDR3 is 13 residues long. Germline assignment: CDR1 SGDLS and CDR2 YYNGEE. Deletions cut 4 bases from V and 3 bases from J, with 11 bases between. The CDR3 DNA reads TGTGCCAGCAGCTTGGGACACCTCTACGAGCAGTACTTC. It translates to CASSLGHLYEQYF.

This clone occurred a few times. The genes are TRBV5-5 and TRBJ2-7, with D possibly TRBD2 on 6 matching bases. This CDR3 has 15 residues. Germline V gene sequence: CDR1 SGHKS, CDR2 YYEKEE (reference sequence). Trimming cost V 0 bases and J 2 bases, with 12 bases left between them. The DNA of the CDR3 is TGTGCCAGCAGCTTGGAGGCGGGGACCGCCTACGAGCAGTACTTC. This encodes CASSLEAGTAYEQYF.